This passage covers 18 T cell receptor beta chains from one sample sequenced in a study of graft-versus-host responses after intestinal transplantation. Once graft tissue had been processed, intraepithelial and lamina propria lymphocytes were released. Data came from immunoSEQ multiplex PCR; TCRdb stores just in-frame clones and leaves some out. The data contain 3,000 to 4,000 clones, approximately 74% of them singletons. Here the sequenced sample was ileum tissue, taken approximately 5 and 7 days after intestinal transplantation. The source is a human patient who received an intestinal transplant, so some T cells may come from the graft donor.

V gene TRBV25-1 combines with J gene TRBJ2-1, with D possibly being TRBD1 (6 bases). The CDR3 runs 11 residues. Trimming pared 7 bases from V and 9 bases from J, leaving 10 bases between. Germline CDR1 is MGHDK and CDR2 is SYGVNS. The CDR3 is CASTQGGEQFF. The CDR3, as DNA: TGTGCCAGCACCCAAGGGGGTGAGCAGTTCTTC. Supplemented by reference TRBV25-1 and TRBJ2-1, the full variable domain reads EADIYQTPRYLVIGTGKKITLECSQTMGHDKMYWYQQDPGMELHLIHYSYGVNSTEKGDLSSESTVSRIRTEHFPLTLESARPSHTSQYLCASTQGGEQFFGPGTRLTVL.

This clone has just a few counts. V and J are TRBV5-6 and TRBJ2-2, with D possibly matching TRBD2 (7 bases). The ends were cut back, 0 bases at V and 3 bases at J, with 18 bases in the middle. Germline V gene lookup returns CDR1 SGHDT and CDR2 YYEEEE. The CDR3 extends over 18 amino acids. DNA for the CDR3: TGTGCCAGCAGCTTGGAGTCAGGGAGGGGGACTTACACCGGGGAGCTGTTTTTT. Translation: CASSLESGRGTYTGELFF.

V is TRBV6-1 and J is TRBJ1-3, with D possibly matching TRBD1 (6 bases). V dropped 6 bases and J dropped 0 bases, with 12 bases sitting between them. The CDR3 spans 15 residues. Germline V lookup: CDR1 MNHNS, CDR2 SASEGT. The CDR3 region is CASRRGADSGNTIYF. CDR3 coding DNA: TGTGCCAGCAGGAGGGGGGCAGACTCTGGAAACACCATATATTTT.

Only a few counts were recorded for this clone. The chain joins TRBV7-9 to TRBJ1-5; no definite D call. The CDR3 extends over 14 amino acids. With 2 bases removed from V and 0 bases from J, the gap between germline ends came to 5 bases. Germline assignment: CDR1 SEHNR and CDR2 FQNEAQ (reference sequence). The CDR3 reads CASSLQDSNQPQHF. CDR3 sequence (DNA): TGTGCCAGCAGCTTACAGGATAGCAATCAGCCCCAGCATTTT.

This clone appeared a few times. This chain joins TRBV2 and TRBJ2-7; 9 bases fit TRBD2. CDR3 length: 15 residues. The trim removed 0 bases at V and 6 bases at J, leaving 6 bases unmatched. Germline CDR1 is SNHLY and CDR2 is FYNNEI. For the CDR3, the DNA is TGTGCCAGCAGTGAAGCGCTGGCGGGAGGGGGCGAGCAGTACTTC. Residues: CASSEALAGGGEQYF.

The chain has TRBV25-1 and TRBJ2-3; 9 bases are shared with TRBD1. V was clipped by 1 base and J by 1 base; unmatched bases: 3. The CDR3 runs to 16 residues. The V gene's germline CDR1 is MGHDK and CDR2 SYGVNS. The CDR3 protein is CASSELGDRGTDTQYF. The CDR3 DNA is TGTGCCAGCAGTGAATTGGGGGACAGGGGCACAGATACGCAGTATTTT.

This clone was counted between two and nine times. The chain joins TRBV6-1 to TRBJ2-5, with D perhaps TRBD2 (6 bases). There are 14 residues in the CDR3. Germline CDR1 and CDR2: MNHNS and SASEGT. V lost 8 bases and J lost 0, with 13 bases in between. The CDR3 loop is CASGSGAYQETQYF. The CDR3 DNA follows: TGTGCCAGCGGTAGCGGAGCATACCAAGAGACCCAGTACTTC.

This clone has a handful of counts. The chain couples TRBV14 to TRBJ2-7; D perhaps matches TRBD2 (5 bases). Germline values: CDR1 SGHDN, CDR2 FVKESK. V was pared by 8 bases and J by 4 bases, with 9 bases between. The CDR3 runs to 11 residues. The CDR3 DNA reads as TGTGCCAGCTCACTAGGGTACGAGCAGTACTTC. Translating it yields CASSLGYEQYF.

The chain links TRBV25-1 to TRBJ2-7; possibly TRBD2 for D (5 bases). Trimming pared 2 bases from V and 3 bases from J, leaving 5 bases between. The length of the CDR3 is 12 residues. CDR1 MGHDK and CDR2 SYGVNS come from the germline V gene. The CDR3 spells CASSETSYEQYF. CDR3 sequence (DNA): TGTGCCAGCAGTGAAACTAGCTACGAGCAGTACTTC.

The CDR3 DNA is TGTGCCAGCAGTGAGACTAGCGGGGGGACCGATACGCAGTATTTT. Translation: CASSETSGGTDTQYF. The chain joins TRBV6-4 to TRBJ2-3; 13 positions agree with TRBD2. There are 15 residues in the CDR3. The V gene end was trimmed by 3 bases and the J gene end by 6 bases; junction bases not matched to a gene: 3. Germline CDR1 is MRHNA and CDR2 is SNTAGT.

The CDR3 reads CASSVQGFWSYNSPLHF. The CDR3 coding sequence is TGTGCCAGCAGTGTTCAGGGATTTTGGTCCTATAATTCACCCCTCCACTTT. V and J are TRBV27 and TRBJ1-6; D possibly corresponds to TRBD1 (5 bases). Trimming removed 5 bases from V and 1 base from J, with 15 bases in between. The CDR3 runs to 17 residues. Germline V gene lookup returns CDR1 MNHEY and CDR2 SMNVEV (reference sequence).

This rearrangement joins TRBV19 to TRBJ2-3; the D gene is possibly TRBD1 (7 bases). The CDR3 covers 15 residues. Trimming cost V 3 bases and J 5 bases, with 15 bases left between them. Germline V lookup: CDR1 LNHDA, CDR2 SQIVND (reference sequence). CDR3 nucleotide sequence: TGTGCCAGTAGTATTACCGGCAGGGGGGAAGATACGCAGTATTTT. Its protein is CASSITGRGEDTQYF.

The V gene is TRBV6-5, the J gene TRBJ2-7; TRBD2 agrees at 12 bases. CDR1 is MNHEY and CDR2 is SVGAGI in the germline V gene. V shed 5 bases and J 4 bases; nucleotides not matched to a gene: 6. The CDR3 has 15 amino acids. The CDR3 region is CASSPLAGGTYEQYF. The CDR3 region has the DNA TGTGCCAGCAGTCCTCTAGCGGGAGGGACGTACGAGCAGTACTTC.

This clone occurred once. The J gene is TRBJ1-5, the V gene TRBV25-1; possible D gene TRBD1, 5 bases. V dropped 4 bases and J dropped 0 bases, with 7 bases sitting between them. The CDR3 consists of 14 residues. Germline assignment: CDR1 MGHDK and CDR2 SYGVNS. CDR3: CASSGTYSNQPQHF. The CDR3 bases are TGTGCCAGCAGTGGGACATATAGCAATCAGCCCCAGCATTTT.

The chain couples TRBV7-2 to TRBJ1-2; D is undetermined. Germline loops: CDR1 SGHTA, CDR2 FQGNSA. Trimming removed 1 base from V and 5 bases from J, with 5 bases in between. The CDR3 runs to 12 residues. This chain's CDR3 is CASSLVGYGYTF. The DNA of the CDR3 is TGTGCCAGCAGCTTAGTTGGATATGGCTACACCTTC.

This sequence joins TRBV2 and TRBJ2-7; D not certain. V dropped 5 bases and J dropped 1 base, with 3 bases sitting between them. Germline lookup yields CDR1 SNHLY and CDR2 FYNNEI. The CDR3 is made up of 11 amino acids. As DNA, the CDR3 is TGTGCCAGCAGTCCATCCTACGAGCAGTACTTC. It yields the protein CASSPSYEQYF.

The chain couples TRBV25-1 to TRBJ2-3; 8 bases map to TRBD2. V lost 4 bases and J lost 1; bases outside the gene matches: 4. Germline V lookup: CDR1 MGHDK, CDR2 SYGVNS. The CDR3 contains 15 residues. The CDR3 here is CASSGGRGGTDTQYF. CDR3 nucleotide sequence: TGTGCCAGCAGTGGAGGGCGGGGGGGCACAGATACGCAGTATTTT.

The CDR3 sequence: CASSEGVYEQYF. The DNA for the CDR3 is TGTGCCAGCAGTGAAGGGGTCTACGAGCAGTACTTC. The chain is built from TRBV6-1 and TRBJ2-7; D not resolved. Trimming took 1 base from V and 3 from J, leaving 4 bases between them. The length of the CDR3 is 12 residues. Germline V gene lookup returns CDR1 MNHNS and CDR2 SASEGT.